This TCR beta chain was identified in a study of regulatory T cells in long-lasting Graves disease. Germline CDR1 reads MNHNS; CDR2 reads SASEGT. The V end was cut by 1 base, the J end by 6 bases, with 3 bases between. This CDR3 contains 11 residues. Assembly of TCR beta libraries relied on iRepertoire HTBI primers together with Arm-PCR of CDR3 regions. Each CDR3 protein gets one entry after TCRdb re-called the multiplex PCR reads with MiXCR. The data hold fewer than 450,000 distinct CDR3 sequences, with 14% to 15% observed a single time. This clonotype has just a few counts. Noted time point: newly diagnosed GD, antithyroid drugs for less than 3 months. From RNA extracted from PBMCs, the TCR library was made. Collection of peripheral blood (roughly 9.3 milliliters) was done using EDTA tubes. A further study also used this sample, focusing on T cells in Graves' hyperthyroidism and ophthalmopathy.

V gene TRBV6-1 combines with J gene TRBJ1-2; no clear D gene. The TCR was taken from a woman in her forties with Graves disease. Sequenced material: peripheral blood mononuclear cells (PBMCs), taken at new diagnosis, from a patient treated with antithyroid drugs. The CDR3 here is CASSEVDGYTF. The CDR3 coding sequence is TGTGCCAGCAGTGAAGTCGATGGCTACACCTTC.